In this sample, the clone carrying this TCR beta chain turned up many times. The data are from a study of human T cells and chemical hapten exposure. Study details: Alopecia areata, totalis and universalis patients, mostly female, were included.

As for time point: pre-sensitization, week 0. Sample treatment: therapeutic diphenylcyclopropenone sensitization with weekly scalp DPC. Donors, patients with alopecia ranging from 18 to 70 years old and judged suitable for DPC, provided samples. Each CDR3 protein gets one entry after TCRdb re-called the RACE reads with MiXCR. Altogether around 300,000 distinct CDR3 sequences are present, about 5.4% being singletons, with the ten largest covering about 8.2%. The CDR3 has 16 amino acids. Germline CDR1 reads MNHEY; CDR2 reads SVGAGI. Trimming removed 4 bases from V and 5 bases from J, with 20 bases in between.

Sequenced material: whole blood, taken in connection with sensitization to the hapten diphenylcyclopropenone (DPC). The sequence was collected from a woman aged 18-35 years with alopecia areata. Some clones in this sample may be carry-over from other donors' samples. The chain carries TRBV6-5 and TRBJ2-5; tentative D call: TRBD1 (6 bases). This CDR3 reads CASSLGTGSGSETQYF. The CDR3, as DNA: TGTGCCAGCAGTTTGGGAACAGGGTCGGGTTCGGAGACCCAGTACTTC.